Presented here are 17 T cell receptor beta chains from one specimen sequenced in a study of graft-versus-host responses after intestinal transplantation. Using immunoSEQ multiplex PCR, the repertoire was profiled, and TCRdb retains in-frame clones only, with some absent. The data hold over 45,000 clones, with roughly 90% observed a single time. Sample: PBMCs, taken 26 days after transplant. The receptors derive from a human patient who received an intestinal transplant, so some T cells may come from the graft donor.

V is TRBV7-6 and J is TRBJ2-2; TRBD2 agrees at 15 bases. V was clipped by 0 bases and J by 0 bases; unmatched bases: 8. Germline CDR1 SGHVS, CDR2 FNYEAQ. This CDR3 region has 21 residues. In nucleotides, the CDR3 is TGTGCCAGCAGCTTAGCGACCGGGACTAGCGGGGGGCATACGAACACCGGGGAGCTGTTTTTT. Protein sequence: CASSLATGTSGGHTNTGELFF.

The J gene is TRBJ2-1, the V gene TRBV27; tentative D call: TRBD2 (7 bases). CDR3 size: 14 residues. Germline V CDR1 and CDR2: MNHEY, SMNVEV (reference sequence). The V end lost 3 bases, the J end lost 4 bases, and 10 bases lay between the germline ends. The DNA for the CDR3 is TGTGCCAGCAGTTTCGGGGGGCGGTACAATGAGCAGTTCTTC. Protein product: CASSFGGRYNEQFF.

J is TRBJ2-3 and V is TRBV27, with 8 bases matching TRBD2. CDR3 size: 16 residues. V lost 4 bases to trimming and J lost 3 bases; unmatched junction nucleotides: 9. From germline, CDR1 is MNHEY and CDR2 SMNVEV (reference sequence). The CDR3 spells CASSSNGLANTDTQYF. The CDR3 coding sequence is TGTGCCAGCAGTTCGAATGGACTAGCAAATACAGATACGCAGTATTTT.

The chain has TRBV28 and TRBJ2-5; 8 bases line up with TRBD1. The CDR3 runs to 14 residues. Germline lookup yields CDR1 MDHEN and CDR2 SYDVKM. The ends lost 5 bases at V and 3 bases at J; junction bases unmatched: 5. The CDR3 protein is CASSPQGAEETQYF. The CDR3 region has the DNA TGTGCCAGCAGTCCCCAGGGGGCTGAAGAGACCCAGTACTTC. Full variable domain (missing parts from reference TRBV28 and TRBJ2-5): DVKVTQSSRYLVKRTGEKVFLECVQDMDHENMFWYRQDPGLGLRLIYFSYDVKMKEKGDIPEGYSVSREKKERFSLILESASTNQTSMYLCASSPQGAEETQYFGPGTRLLVL.

This clone was recorded only once. The V gene is TRBV4-1, the J gene TRBJ2-1; the D gene is possibly TRBD1 (6 bases). V lost 4 bases and J lost 6, with 10 bases in between. The V gene's germline CDR1 is MGHRA and CDR2 YSYEKL. This CDR3 spans 13 amino acids. The CDR3 sequence is CASSPRGGNEQFF. As DNA, the CDR3 is TGCGCCAGCAGCCCAAGAGGGGGCAATGAGCAGTTCTTC.

The gene calls are TRBV19 and TRBJ1-5; no clear D gene. Germline values: CDR1 LNHDA, CDR2 SQIVND (reference sequence). This CDR3 spans 17 amino acids. Trimming removed 9 bases at V and 8 bases at J, with 29 bases between. CDR3 sequence (DNA): TGTGCCAGCCTCTACTCCACGGAAGCAGGCGCGATCAAGCCCCAGCATTTT. The encoded protein is CASLYSTEAGAIKPQHF.

V usage is TRBV25-1 and J usage is TRBJ2-1; 7 positions match TRBD1. The CDR3 extends over 15 amino acids. Germline V gene sequence: CDR1 MGHDK, CDR2 SYGVNS. Trimming cost V 6 bases and J 5 bases; bases outside gene matches: 10. The CDR3 is CASSEDRWVNNEQFF. The CDR3 DNA reads TGTGCCAGCAGCGAGGACAGGTGGGTGAACAATGAGCAGTTCTTC.

In this sample, this clone turned up once. The gene calls are TRBV11-1 and TRBJ2-7, with 7 nucleotides matching TRBD1. Germline loops: CDR1 SGHAT, CDR2 FQDESV (reference sequence). This CDR3 contains 17 residues. With V trimmed by 1 base and J by 2 bases, 11 bases remained unmatched. The CDR3 protein is CASSLGRRGQLPYEQYF. CDR3 nucleotide sequence: TGTGCCAGCAGCTTAGGCCGTCGGGGACAGCTACCCTACGAGCAGTACTTC.

V usage is TRBV4-1 and J usage is TRBJ2-1; possible D gene TRBD2, 5 bases. V lost 3 bases and J 0 bases, leaving 15 bases between the germline ends. The CDR3 extends over 17 amino acids. The germline V gene encodes CDR1 MGHRA and CDR2 YSYEKL. The CDR3 loop reads CASSHPGTSFSYNEQFF. The DNA of the CDR3 is TGCGCCAGCAGCCACCCGGGAACCTCTTTCTCCTACAATGAGCAGTTCTTC.

The V call is TRBV5-1, the J call TRBJ2-5, with TRBD2 identical over 15 bases. Germline CDR1 is SGHRS and CDR2 is YFSETQ. The CDR3 covers 18 residues. Trimming removed 3 bases from V and 2 bases from J; junction bases left unmatched: 8. The CDR3 is CASSSGTSGGPEQETQYF. The CDR3 DNA reads as TGCGCCAGCAGCTCGGGGACTAGCGGGGGGCCAGAGCAAGAGACCCAGTACTTC.

The chain uses TRBV5-6 and TRBJ2-7; 7 bases map to TRBD1. This CDR3 spans 14 amino acids. CDR1 is SGHDT, CDR2 YYEEEE, per germline. Losses at the gene ends were 0 bases for V and 2 bases for J; bases not matched to a gene: 2. This CDR3 is CASSLGQGPYEQYV. CDR3 coding DNA: TGTGCCAGCAGCTTGGGACAGGGCCCCTACGAGCAGTACGTC.

The chain couples TRBV11-2 to TRBJ2-3; 8 positions match TRBD2. Losses at the gene ends were 3 bases for V and 0 bases for J; bases not matched to a gene: 14. This CDR3 contains 19 residues. Per the germline V gene, CDR1 is SGHAT and CDR2 is FQNNGV. The CDR3 here is CASSFLGGISGSSTDTQYF. In DNA, the CDR3 is TGTGCCAGCAGCTTTCTCGGCGGAATAAGCGGGAGTAGCACAGATACGCAGTATTTT. Combining the CDR3 with reference TRBV11-2 and TRBJ2-3 gives the whole variable domain EAGVAQSPRYKIIEKRQSVAFWCNPISGHATLYWYQQILGQGPKLLIQFQNNGVVDDSQLPKDRFSAERLKGVDSTLKIQPAKLEDSAVYLCASSFLGGISGSSTDTQYFGPGTRLTVL.

This clone came up once. The chain is built from TRBV28 and TRBJ2-3; D not resolved. V dropped 11 bases and J dropped 0 bases, with 15 bases sitting between them. The germline V gene has CDR1 MDHEN and CDR2 SYDVKM. The CDR3 length is 14 residues. The CDR3 region is CAAKSISSTDTQYF. The CDR3 nucleotides are TGTGCCGCGAAGTCTATCTCTAGCACAGATACGCAGTATTTT.

V and J are TRBV11-1 and TRBJ2-1; 12 bases line up with TRBD2. The CDR3 extends over 15 amino acids. Trimming at V came to 4 bases and at J to 5 bases, leaving 3 bases not matched to a gene. CDR1 SGHAT and CDR2 FQDESV come from the germline V gene (reference sequence). The CDR3 sequence is CASSYRLAGDNEQFF. In DNA form, the CDR3 reads TGTGCCAGCAGCTATCGACTAGCGGGAGACAATGAGCAGTTCTTC.

The chain uses TRBV10-3 and TRBJ2-1; perhaps TRBD2 as D (5 bases). In germline, CDR1 is ENHRY, CDR2 SYGVKD. V was clipped by 10 bases and J by 4 bases, with 17 bases between them. The CDR3 sequence is 14 residues long. The CDR3 DNA reads TGTGCCACCGCAGCGGAGACCACGTACAATGAGCAGTTCTTC. It specifies CATAAETTYNEQFF.

The chain has TRBV5-1 and TRBJ1-4; D gene unclear. The CDR3 loop spans 14 amino acids. Germline V gene lookup returns CDR1 SGHRS and CDR2 YFSETQ. V was clipped by 1 base and J by 8 bases, with 12 bases between them. The CDR3 DNA is TGCGCCAGCAGCTTGCTAGGCCTCCGAGAAAAACTGTTTTTT. Translation gives CASSLLGLREKLFF.

This chain links TRBV4-2 with TRBJ2-3; tentative D call: TRBD1 (6 bases). V was cut by 4 bases and J by 2 bases, with 13 bases left in between. Germline assignment: CDR1 LGHNA and CDR2 YNFKEQ. CDR3 length: 15 residues. For the CDR3, the DNA is TGTGCCAGCAGCCCGTATGAGGGGGACACAGATACGCAGTATTTT. This sequence encodes CASSPYEGDTDTQYF.